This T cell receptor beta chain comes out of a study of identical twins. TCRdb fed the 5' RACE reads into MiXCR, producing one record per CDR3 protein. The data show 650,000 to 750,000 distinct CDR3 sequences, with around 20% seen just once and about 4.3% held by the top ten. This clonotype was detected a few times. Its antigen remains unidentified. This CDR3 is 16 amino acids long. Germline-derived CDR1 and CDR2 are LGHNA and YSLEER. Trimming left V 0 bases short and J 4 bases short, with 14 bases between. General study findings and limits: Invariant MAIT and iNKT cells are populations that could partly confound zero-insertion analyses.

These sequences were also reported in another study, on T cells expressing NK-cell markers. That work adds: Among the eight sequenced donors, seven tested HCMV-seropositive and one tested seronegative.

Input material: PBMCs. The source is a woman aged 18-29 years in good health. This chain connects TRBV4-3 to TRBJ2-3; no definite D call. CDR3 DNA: TGCGCCAGCAGCCAAGACTCCCCTTTGCAGTCAGATACGCAGTATTTT. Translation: CASSQDSPLQSDTQYF.